This TCR beta chain was identified during a study of preoperative IRX-2 immunotherapy in early breast cancer. Treatment defined: preoperative locoregional IRX-2 cytokine immunotherapy. Patients received preoperative, locoregional IRX-2 cytokine immunotherapy in a phase Ib study. Using immunoSEQ multiplex PCR, the repertoire was profiled, and TCRdb retains in-frame clones only, with some absent. Of tens of thousands of clones listed, 89% are singletons. Trimming pared 3 bases from V and 7 bases from J, leaving 10 bases between. The CDR3 consists of 13 residues. The sequence was obtained from a human donor with breast cancer. The sequencing here drew on tumor tissue, taken after IRX-2 immunotherapy. This chain joins TRBV7-1 and TRBJ2-1, with D unresolved. TRBV7-1 is recorded as an ORF, its role being uncertain. The CDR3 is CASSSILGNEQFF. The CDR3 coding sequence is TGTGCCAGCAGCTCTATTCTGGGGAATGAGCAGTTCTTC.